A selection of T cell receptor beta chains follows, all from one sample in a study of graft-versus-host responses after intestinal transplantation. Their antigen targets remain unknown. Produced via immunoSEQ multiplex PCR; TCRdb's table is partial and in-frame only. The repertoire holds some 140,000 clones, with approximately 90% as singletons. Sequenced material: unstimulated CD4+ T cells sorted from spleen or lymph node cells, taken before intestinal transplant. The receptor set was obtained from a human donor who received an intestinal transplant. Each CDR3 is given with its conserved first and last residue. The size of a clone is reported for some rows only, either as once, few or many, or as a class for expanded clones.

v_gene | abundance | CDR3aa
TRBV15 | - | CATSREVAVQNEKLFF
TRBV6-5 | - | CASSYSTGVGEQFF
TRBV6-1 | - | CASSEDSRSYNEQFF
TRBV30 | - | CAWSPGDGYTF
TRBV7-6 | - | CASSIGEPGSDTQYF
TRBV5-1 | - | CASSLASGDNSPLHF
TRBV29-1 | - | CSVGARLSTEAFF
TRBV19 | once | CASSGFLLRGGYNEQFF
TRBV6-5 | - | CASSLLPYYGYTF
TRBV18 | - | CASSPGTGIGEQYF